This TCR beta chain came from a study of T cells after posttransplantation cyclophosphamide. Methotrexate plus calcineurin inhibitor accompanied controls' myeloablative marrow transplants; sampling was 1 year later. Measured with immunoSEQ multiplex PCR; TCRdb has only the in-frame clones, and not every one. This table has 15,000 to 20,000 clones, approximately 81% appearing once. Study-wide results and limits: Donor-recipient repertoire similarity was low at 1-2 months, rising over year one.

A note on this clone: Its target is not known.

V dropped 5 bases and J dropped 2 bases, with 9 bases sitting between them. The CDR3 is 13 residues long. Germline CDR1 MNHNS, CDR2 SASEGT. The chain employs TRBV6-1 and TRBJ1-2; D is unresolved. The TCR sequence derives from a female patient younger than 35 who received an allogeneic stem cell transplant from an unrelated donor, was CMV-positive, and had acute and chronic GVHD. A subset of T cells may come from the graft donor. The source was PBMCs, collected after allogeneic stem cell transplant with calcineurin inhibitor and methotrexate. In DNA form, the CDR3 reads TGTGCCAGCAGTCATCAGAAGAACTATGGCTACACCTTC. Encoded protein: CASSHQKNYGYTF.